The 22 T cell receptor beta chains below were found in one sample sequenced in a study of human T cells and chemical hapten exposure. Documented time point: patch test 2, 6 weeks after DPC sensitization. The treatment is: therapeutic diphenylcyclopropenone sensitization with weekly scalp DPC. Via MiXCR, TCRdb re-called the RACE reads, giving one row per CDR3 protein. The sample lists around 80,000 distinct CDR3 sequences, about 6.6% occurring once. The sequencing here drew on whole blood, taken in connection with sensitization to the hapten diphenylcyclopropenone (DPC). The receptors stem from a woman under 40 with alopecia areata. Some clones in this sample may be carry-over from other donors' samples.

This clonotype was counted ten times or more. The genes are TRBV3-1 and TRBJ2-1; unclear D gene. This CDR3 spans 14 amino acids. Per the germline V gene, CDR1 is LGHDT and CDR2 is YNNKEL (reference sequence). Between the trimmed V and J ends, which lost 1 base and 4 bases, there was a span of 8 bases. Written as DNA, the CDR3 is TGTGCCAGCAGCCAAGTCTCCGCGTACAATGAGCAGTTCTTC. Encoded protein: CASSQVSAYNEQFF.

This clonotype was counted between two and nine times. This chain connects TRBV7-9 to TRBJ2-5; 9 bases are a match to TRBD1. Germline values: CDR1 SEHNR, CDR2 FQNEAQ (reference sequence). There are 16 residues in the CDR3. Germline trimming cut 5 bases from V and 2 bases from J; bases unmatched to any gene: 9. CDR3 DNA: TGTGCCAGCAGCCCCCCCGGGACAGGGCGACAAGAGACCCAGTACTTC. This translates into CASSPPGTGRQETQYF.

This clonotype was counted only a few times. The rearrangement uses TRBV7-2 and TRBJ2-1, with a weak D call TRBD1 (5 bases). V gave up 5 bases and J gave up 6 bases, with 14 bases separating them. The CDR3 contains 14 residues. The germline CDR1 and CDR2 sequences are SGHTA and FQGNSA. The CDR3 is CASSLDPGFNEQFF. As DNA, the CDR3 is TGTGCCAGCAGCCTCGATCCAGGGTTCAATGAGCAGTTCTTC.

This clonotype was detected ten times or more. This CDR3 reads CSVRDSWSYEQYF. In DNA form, the CDR3 reads TGCAGCGTACGAGACAGTTGGTCCTACGAGCAGTACTTC. The chain combines TRBV29-1 with TRBJ2-7, with a possible D match to TRBD1 (5 bases). CDR3 length: 13 amino acids. CDR1 is SQVTM, CDR2 ANQGSEA, per germline. Trimming stripped 6 bases from V and 1 base from J, with 13 bases between.

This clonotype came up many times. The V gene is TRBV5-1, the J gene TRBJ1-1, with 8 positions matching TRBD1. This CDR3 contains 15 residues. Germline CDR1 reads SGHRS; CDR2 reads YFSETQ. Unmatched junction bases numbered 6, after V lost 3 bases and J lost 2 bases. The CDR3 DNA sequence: TGCGCCAGCAGCTCGCAGGGGGCAAGCAACACTGAAGCTTTCTTT. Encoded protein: CASSSQGASNTEAFF.

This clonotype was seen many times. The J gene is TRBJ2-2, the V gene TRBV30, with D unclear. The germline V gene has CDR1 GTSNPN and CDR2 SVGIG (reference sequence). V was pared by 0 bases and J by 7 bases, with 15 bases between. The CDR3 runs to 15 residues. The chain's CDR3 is CAWSVVLRYGGELFF. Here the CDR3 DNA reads TGTGCCTGGAGTGTAGTTCTCCGGTACGGCGGGGAGCTGTTTTTT.

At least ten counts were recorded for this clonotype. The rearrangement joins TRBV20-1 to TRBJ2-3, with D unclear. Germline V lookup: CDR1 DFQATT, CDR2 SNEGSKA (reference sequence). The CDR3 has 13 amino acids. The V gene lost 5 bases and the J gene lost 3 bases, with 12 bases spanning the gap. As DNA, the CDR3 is TGCAGTGCTCTTCAACCTGGGACAGATACGCAGTATTTT. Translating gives CSALQPGTDTQYF.

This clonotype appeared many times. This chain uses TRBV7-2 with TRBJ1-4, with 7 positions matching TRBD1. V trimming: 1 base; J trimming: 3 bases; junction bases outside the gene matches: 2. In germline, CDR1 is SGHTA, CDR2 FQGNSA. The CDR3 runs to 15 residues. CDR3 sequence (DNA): TGTGCCAGCAGCTTAGGGGGACAGTCTAATGAAAAACTGTTTTTT. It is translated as CASSLGGQSNEKLFF.

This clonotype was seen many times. The CDR3 DNA sequence: TGTGCCAGCAGCCGAGCGGGTAGGACAGAGGATACGCAGTATTTT. It yields the protein CASSRAGRTEDTQYF. V usage is TRBV7-2 and J usage is TRBJ2-3, with D possibly being TRBD1 or TRBD2 (6 bases each). The germline CDR1 and CDR2 sequences are SGHTA and FQGNSA. V was cut by 5 bases and J by 6 bases, with 18 bases left in between. The CDR3 sequence is 15 residues long.

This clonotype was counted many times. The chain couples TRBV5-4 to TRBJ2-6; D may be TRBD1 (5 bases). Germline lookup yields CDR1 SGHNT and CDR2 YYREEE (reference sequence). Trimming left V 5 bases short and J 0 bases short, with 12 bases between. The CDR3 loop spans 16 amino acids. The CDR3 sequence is CASSRDSFSGANVLTF. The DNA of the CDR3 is TGTGCCAGCAGTCGAGACAGTTTCTCTGGGGCCAACGTCCTGACTTTC.

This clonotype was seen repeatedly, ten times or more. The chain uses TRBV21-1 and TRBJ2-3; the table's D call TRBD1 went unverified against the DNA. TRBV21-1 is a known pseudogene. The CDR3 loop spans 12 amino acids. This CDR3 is CASPSGASTQYF. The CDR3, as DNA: TGTGCCAGCCCTTCGGGGGCAAGTACGCAGTATTTT.

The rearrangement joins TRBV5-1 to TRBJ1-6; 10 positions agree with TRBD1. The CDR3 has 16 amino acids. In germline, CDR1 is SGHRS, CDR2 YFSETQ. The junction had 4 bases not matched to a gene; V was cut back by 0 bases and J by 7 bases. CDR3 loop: CASSLAKGQGNSPLHF. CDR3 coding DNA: TGCGCCAGCAGCTTGGCCAAGGGACAGGGGAATTCACCCCTCCACTTT.

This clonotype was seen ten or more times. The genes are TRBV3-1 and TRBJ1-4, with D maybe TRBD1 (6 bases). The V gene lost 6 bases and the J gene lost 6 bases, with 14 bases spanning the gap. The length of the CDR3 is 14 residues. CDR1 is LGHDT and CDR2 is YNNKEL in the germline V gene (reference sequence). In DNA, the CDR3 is TGTGCCAGCAGTCCTTGGGGGCGTGATGAAAAACTGTTTTTT. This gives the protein CASSPWGRDEKLFF. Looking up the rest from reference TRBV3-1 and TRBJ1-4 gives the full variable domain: DTAVSQTPKYLVTQMGNDKSIKCEQNLGHDTMYWYKQDSKKFLKIMFSYNNKELIINETVPNRFSPKSPDKAHLNLHINSLELGDSAVYFCASSPWGRDEKLFFGSGTQLSVL.

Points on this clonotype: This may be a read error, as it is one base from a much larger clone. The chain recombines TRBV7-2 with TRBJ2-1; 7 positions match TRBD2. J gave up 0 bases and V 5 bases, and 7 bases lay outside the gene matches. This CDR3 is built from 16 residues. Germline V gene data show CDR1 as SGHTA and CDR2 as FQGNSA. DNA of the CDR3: TGTGCCAGCAGCAGAAGCGGGGAAAGCTCCTACAATGAGCAGTTCTTC. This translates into CASSRSGESSYNEQFF.

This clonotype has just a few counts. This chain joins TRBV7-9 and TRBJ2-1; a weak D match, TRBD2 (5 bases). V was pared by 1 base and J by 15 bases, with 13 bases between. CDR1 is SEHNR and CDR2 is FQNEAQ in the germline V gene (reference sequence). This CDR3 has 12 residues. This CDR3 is CASSLGTLKGFF. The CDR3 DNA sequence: TGTGCCAGCAGCTTAGGGACTCTCAAGGGGTTCTTC.

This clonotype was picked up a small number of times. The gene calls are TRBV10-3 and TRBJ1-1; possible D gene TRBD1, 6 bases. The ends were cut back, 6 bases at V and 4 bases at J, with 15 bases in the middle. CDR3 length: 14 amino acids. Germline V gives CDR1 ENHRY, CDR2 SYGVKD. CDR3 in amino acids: CAIRSTGDATEAFF. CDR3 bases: TGTGCCATCAGGTCGACAGGCGACGCCACTGAAGCTTTCTTT.

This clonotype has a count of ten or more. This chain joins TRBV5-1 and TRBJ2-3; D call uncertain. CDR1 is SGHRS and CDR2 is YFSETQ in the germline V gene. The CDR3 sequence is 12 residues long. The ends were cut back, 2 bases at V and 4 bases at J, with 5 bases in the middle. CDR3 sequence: CASSFVADTQYF. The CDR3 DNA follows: TGCGCCAGCAGCTTTGTGGCAGATACGCAGTATTTT.

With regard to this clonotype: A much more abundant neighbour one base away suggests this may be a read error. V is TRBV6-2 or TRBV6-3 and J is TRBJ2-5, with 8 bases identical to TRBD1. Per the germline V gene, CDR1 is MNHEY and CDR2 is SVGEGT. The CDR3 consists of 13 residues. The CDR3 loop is CVSIKTGVETQYF. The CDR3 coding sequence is TGTGTCAGCATTAAGACAGGGGTAGAGACCCAGTACTTC.

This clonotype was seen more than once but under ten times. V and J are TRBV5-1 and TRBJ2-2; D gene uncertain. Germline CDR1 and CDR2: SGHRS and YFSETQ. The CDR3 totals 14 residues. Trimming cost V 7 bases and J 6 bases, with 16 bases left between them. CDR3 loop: CASLGLAGSGELFF. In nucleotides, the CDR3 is TGCGCCAGCTTGGGCCTCGCCGGGTCCGGGGAGCTGTTTTTT.

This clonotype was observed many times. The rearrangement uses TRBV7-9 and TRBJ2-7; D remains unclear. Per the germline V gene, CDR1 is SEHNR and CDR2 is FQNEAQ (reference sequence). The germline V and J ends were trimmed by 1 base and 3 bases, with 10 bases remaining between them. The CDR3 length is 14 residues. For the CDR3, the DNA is TGTGCCAGCAGCTTAGGTCGCGGTTACTACGAGCAGTACTTC. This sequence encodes CASSLGRGYYEQYF.

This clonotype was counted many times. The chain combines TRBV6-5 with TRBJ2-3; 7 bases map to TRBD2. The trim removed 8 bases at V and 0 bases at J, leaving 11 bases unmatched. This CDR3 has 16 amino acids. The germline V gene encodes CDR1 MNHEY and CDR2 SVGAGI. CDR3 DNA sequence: TGTGCCAGCGGCCGAGCGGGCGGGGGAAGCACAGATACGCAGTATTTT. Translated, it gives CASGRAGGGSTDTQYF.

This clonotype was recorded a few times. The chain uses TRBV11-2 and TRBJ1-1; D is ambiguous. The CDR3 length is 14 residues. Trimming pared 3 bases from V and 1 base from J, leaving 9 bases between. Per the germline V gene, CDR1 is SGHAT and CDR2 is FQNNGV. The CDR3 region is CASSFGVANTEAFF. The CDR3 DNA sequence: TGTGCCAGCAGCTTTGGTGTCGCGAACACTGAAGCTTTCTTT.